This TCR beta chain was found in a study of cytomegalovirus exposure and HLA in healthy donors. Remarks on this clone: The antigen is not known.

Study-level results: HLA restriction was apparent for most CMV-associated TCR beta chains in a later analysis.

The PCR used 60 Vbeta and 13 Jbeta primers. Some clones are missing from TCRdb's copy, which holds only in-frame ones; the method was immunoSEQ multiplex PCR. The table shows about 140,000 clones, with nearly 70% occurring only once. Per the germline V gene, CDR1 is LNHNV and CDR2 is YYDKDF (reference sequence). The CDR3 runs 15 residues. V gave up 3 bases and J gave up 5 bases; unmatched junction bases: 8. What was sequenced was PBMCs. This sequence originates from a young man in good health and CMV-seropositive. The chain employs TRBV15 and TRBJ2-5; TRBD1 aligns across 8 bases. CDR3 bases: TGTGCCACCAGCAGTCGAGACAGGGGAGGCGAGACCCAGTACTTC. Its protein product is CATSSRDRGGETQYF.